This TCR beta chain was sequenced during a study of blood T cell repertoires in COVID-19. On the study more broadly: Specimens from acute and convalescent COVID-19 originated in the United States, Italy and Spain. T cells, B-cell-depleted T cells, or PBMCs provided the cDNA or gDNA that served as material.

The authors' processing: By means of reference gene primer amplification, nucleated cell counts were estimated. Repertoires were generated with immunoSEQ multiplex PCR, while TCRdb's copy carries only in-frame clones and drops some. Clonal size and the V and J genes are those of that table, whereas D and trimming came from the DNA. The profile shows tens of thousands of clones, 82% of them singletons. CDR3 length equals 15 residues. Germline V gives CDR1 SGHNT, CDR2 YYREEE (reference sequence). V shed 3 bases, J shed 2 bases, and the junction held 7 bases outside the gene matches. The chain carries TRBV5-4 and TRBJ2-7; 8 nucleotides agree with TRBD1. The sequencing input was peripheral blood. This clonotype was sampled from a human donor in a cohort sampled during active COVID-19. CDR3 sequence (DNA): TGTGCCAGCAGCTCCCGGGACAGGTCCACCTACGAGCAGTACTTC. It yields the protein CASSSRDRSTYEQYF.